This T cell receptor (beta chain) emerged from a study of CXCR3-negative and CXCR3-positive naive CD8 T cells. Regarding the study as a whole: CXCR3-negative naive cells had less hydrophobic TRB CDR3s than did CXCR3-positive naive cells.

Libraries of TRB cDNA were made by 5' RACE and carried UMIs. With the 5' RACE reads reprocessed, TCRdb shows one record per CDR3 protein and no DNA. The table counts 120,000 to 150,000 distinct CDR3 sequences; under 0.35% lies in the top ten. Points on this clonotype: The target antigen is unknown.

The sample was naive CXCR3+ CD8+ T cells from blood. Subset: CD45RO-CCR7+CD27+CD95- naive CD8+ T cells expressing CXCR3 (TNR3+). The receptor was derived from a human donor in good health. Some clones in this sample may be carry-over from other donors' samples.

CDR3 protein: CASSPHGGGNSPLHF. The J gene is TRBJ1-6, the V gene TRBV7-9. The germline CDR1 and CDR2 sequences are SEHNR and FQNEAQ (reference sequence). There are 15 residues in the CDR3. Supplemented by reference TRBV7-9 and TRBJ1-6, the full variable domain reads DTGVSQNPRHKITKRGQNVTFRCDPISEHNRLYWYRQTLGQGPEFLTYFQNEAQLEKSRLLSDRFSAERPKGSFSTLEIQRTEQGDSAMYLCASSPHGGGNSPLHFGNGTRLTVT.